This T cell receptor (beta chain) originates from a study of OX40 agonist ivuxolimab in advanced cancers. General study results and limits: CD8+ T cells showed, on average, more clonal expansion than CD4+ cells.

Using immunoSEQ multiplex PCR, the repertoire was profiled, and TCRdb retains in-frame clones only, with some absent. The sample includes 55,000 to 75,000 clones, about nine tenths of them seen just once. In germline, CDR1 is SGHKS, CDR2 YYEKEE (reference sequence). V was shortened by 4 bases and J by 1 base, with 14 bases between the two germline ends. The CDR3 covers 15 residues. In the case of this clone: Its antigen is as yet unknown.

The J gene is TRBJ1-1, the V gene TRBV5-5; no clear D gene. The receptor's source is an adult with an advanced solid tumor such as melanoma, head and neck, liver or kidney cancer. Sequenced here: CD4+ or CD8+ T cells sorted from blood, sampled in a trial of the OX40 agonist ivuxolimab. CDR3: CASSQLAGRNTEAFF. CDR3 DNA: TGTGCCAGCAGCCAACTTGCCGGGCGGAACACTGAAGCTTTCTTT.